This T cell receptor (beta chain) is from a study of human T cells and chemical hapten exposure. Study details: A 2 cm by 2 cm inner upper arm patch received 2% DPC for sensitization. Chiefly female patients presented with alopecia areata, totalis or universalis. Diphenylcyclopropenone, dosed weekly to the scalp, was given to patients throughout the roughly 25-week study.

TCRdb itself ran the RACE reads through MiXCR, one entry per CDR3 protein. Altogether 300,000 to 450,000 distinct CDR3 sequences are present, approximately 5.8% being singletons, with the ten largest covering around 8%. Study-level findings and limits: No shift was seen in TCRs above 1 in 1000 frequency with DPC sensitization.

In its sample, this clonotype was seen a few times. Its cognate antigen is unknown. The CDR3 totals 13 residues. V shed 6 bases and J 9 bases; nucleotides not matched to a gene: 6. Time point of the sample: pre-sensitization, week 0. Treatment denoted: therapeutic diphenylcyclopropenone sensitization with weekly scalp DPC. The chain couples TRBV12-3 or TRBV12-4 to TRBJ2-1; 9 nucleotides agree with TRBD1. The sample in question was whole blood, obtained in connection with sensitization to the hapten diphenylcyclopropenone (DPC). This TCR was recovered from a woman aged 18 to 35 with alopecia areata. Some clones in this sample may be carry-over from other donors' samples. CDR3 coding DNA: TGTGCCAGCAGCCGGACAGGGGTGGGTGAGCAGTTCTTC. It specifies CASSRTGVGEQFF.